This note documents a single TCR beta chain sequence. Repertoires were generated with immunoSEQ multiplex PCR, while TCRdb's copy carries only in-frame clones and drops some. The sample lists tens of thousands of clones, around 73% occurring once. CDR1 is LNHDA, CDR2 SQIVND, per germline (reference sequence). V lost 6 bases, J lost 5 bases, and 9 bases stayed unmatched. CDR3 length equals 16 residues. The sample is drawn from a study of pediatric ulcerative colitis. During colonoscopy, one to two rectal pinch biopsies were collected. The chain joins TRBV19 to TRBJ2-2, with 10 positions matching TRBD1. The sample comprised gut tissue. The TCR sequence derives from a boy aged 5-17 years with moderate ulcerative colitis. CDR3 DNA: TGTGCCAGTAGGACAGGGGGCGCCGGCGGTACCGGGGAGCTGTTTTTT. Its translation is CASRTGGAGGTGELFF. The full variable domain, its missing parts supplied by reference TRBV19 and TRBJ2-2, is DGGITQSPKYLFRKEGQNVTLSCEQNLNHDAMYWYRQDPGQGLRLIYYSQIVNDFQKGDIAEGYSVSREKKESFPLTVTSAQKNPTAFYLCASRTGGAGGTGELFFGEGSRLTVL.